These 22 T cell receptor beta chains share one sample of origin, sequenced in a study of cytomegalovirus exposure and HLA in healthy donors. The primer mix had 60 Vbeta and 13 Jbeta primers. Sequencing was performed with immunoSEQ multiplex PCR; in TCRdb, only in-frame clones are kept and a portion is missing. The sample lists about 150,000 clones, over 60% occurring once. The specimen sequenced was PBMCs. The receptors were gathered from a man under 40 in good health and CMV-seronegative.

The rearrangement links TRBV6-6 to TRBJ1-5, with TRBD1 identical over 9 bases. This CDR3 has 16 residues. CDR1 is MNHNY and CDR2 is SVGAGI in the germline V gene (reference sequence). V was pared by 2 bases and J by 7 bases, with 9 bases of the junction left unmatched. In DNA, the CDR3 is TGTGCCAGCAGTTACCCGGGACAGGGTCTCTGGCAGCCCCAGCATTTT. It is translated as CASSYPGQGLWQPQHF.

The V and J genes are TRBV2 and TRBJ2-5; no clear D gene. The CDR3 loop spans 14 amino acids. Looked up from germline, CDR1 is SNHLY and CDR2 is FYNNEI. Trimming removed 2 bases at V and 5 bases at J, with 12 bases between. The CDR3 sequence is CASSESEPQETQYF. The CDR3 region has the DNA TGTGCCAGCAGTGAATCGGAGCCCCAGGAGACCCAGTACTTC.

The chain has TRBV28 and TRBJ2-7; D not certain. The CDR3 loop spans 12 amino acids. The V and J ends lost 5 bases and 4 bases respectively, with 9 bases between them. The germline V gene encodes CDR1 MDHEN and CDR2 SYDVKM. The CDR3 DNA reads TGTGCCAGCAGTACTCTAACGTACGAGCAGTACTTC. Its translation is CASSTLTYEQYF. The full variable domain, its missing parts supplied by reference TRBV28 and TRBJ2-7, is DVKVTQSSRYLVKRTGEKVFLECVQDMDHENMFWYRQDPGLGLRLIYFSYDVKMKEKGDIPEGYSVSREKKERFSLILESASTNQTSMYLCASSTLTYEQYFGPGTRLTVT.

The chain carries TRBV19 and TRBJ2-3, with D maybe TRBD1 (6 bases). This CDR3 contains 13 residues. V was pared by 1 base and J by 6 bases, with 8 bases between. Germline V CDR1 and CDR2: LNHDA, SQIVND (reference sequence). The CDR3 sequence: CASSIAGVDTQYF. CDR3 DNA sequence: TGTGCCAGTAGTATAGCAGGGGTTGATACGCAGTATTTT.

This sequence joins TRBV7-9 and TRBJ1-4, with unresolved D. Trimming took 4 bases from V and 8 from J, leaving 8 bases between them. The germline V gene encodes CDR1 SEHNR and CDR2 FQNEAQ (reference sequence). The CDR3 length is 12 residues. CDR3 DNA sequence: TGTGCCAGCAGCTCGACGGGGGAAAAACTGTTTTTT. Its protein is CASSSTGEKLFF.

The V call is TRBV27, the J call TRBJ1-4; TRBD1 is a possible D gene (5 bases). Germline loops: CDR1 MNHEY, CDR2 SMNVEV (reference sequence). Trimming shortened V by 6 bases and J by 0 bases, and 11 bases separated the two germline ends. This CDR3 region has 15 residues. The CDR3 loop is CASSNRIATNEKLFF. In DNA form, the CDR3 reads TGTGCCAGCAGCAACAGGATTGCAACTAATGAAAAACTGTTTTTT.

The chain carries TRBV28 and TRBJ1-5; D gene unclear. The V end lost 1 base, the J end lost 0 bases, and 10 bases lay between the germline ends. CDR1 is MDHEN, CDR2 SYDVKM, per germline. The CDR3 contains 16 residues. The CDR3 bases are TGTGCCAGCAGTTTATCTTCCGGGAATAGCAATCAGCCCCAGCATTTT. Translated: CASSLSSGNSNQPQHF. Based on the CDR3 plus reference TRBV28 and TRBJ1-5, the full variable domain is DVKVTQSSRYLVKRTGEKVFLECVQDMDHENMFWYRQDPGLGLRLIYFSYDVKMKEKGDIPEGYSVSREKKERFSLILESASTNQTSMYLCASSLSSGNSNQPQHFGDGTRLSIL.

V usage is TRBV7-3 and J usage is TRBJ2-2; no definite D call. Per the germline V gene, CDR1 is SGHTA and CDR2 is FQGTGA. Between the trimmed V and J ends, which lost 0 bases and 1 base, there was a span of 6 bases. The CDR3 extends over 15 amino acids. CDR3 DNA: TGTGCCAGCAGCTTAACGGTACAGAACACCGGGGAGCTGTTTTTT. It encodes CASSLTVQNTGELFF.

This clone was detected only a few times. The V call is TRBV5-1, the J call TRBJ2-3, with 10 bases aligning to TRBD1. The CDR3 has 17 residues. Germline V CDR1 and CDR2: SGHRS, YFSETQ. The ends lost 0 bases at V and 4 bases at J; junction bases unmatched: 8. The chain's CDR3 is CASSLDPTGGGADTQYF. For the CDR3, the DNA is TGCGCCAGCAGCTTGGACCCGACAGGGGGCGGCGCAGATACGCAGTATTTT. The variable domain in full, completed from reference TRBV5-1 and TRBJ2-3, reads KAGVTQTPRYLIKTRGQQVTLSCSPISGHRSVSWYQQTPGQGLQFLFEYFSETQRNKGNFPGRFSGRQFSNSRSEMNVSTLELGDSALYLCASSLDPTGGGADTQYFGPGTRLTVL.

This clone was seen once. The rearrangement uses TRBV5-4 and TRBJ1-2; 7 bases match TRBD1. Germline CDR1 is SGHNT and CDR2 is YYREEE (reference sequence). V lost 4 bases to trimming and J lost 4 bases; unmatched junction nucleotides: 4. The CDR3 covers 13 residues. CDR3 sequence reads: CASSVQGVYGYTF. Here the CDR3 DNA reads TGTGCCAGCAGCGTCCAGGGGGTCTATGGCTACACCTTC.

The rearrangement joins TRBV13 to TRBJ2-2; tentatively, D is TRBD2 (5 bases). The V gene's germline CDR1 is PRHDT and CDR2 FYEKMQ (reference sequence). The CDR3 is 14 amino acids. Trimming left V 2 bases short and J 9 bases short, with 13 bases between. CDR3 DNA sequence: TGTGCCAGCAGCTTACGGGATTCCCCCAGGGAGCTGTTTTTT. Translated, it gives CASSLRDSPRELFF.

This chain uses TRBV6-5 with TRBJ1-4; 7 bases map to TRBD1. This CDR3 is 14 amino acids long. V trimming: 6 bases; J trimming: 4 bases; junction bases outside the gene matches: 5. Germline V gives CDR1 MNHEY, CDR2 SVGAGI. CDR3 residues: CASSDGTVNEKLFF. The CDR3, as DNA: TGTGCCAGCAGCGACGGGACAGTTAATGAAAAACTGTTTTTT.

In DNA form, the CDR3 reads TGTGCCATCAGTGCTATGGGGCAGGGCAACACAGATACGCAGTATTTT. Translated: CAISAMGQGNTDTQYF. The chain combines TRBV10-3 with TRBJ2-3, with D possibly being TRBD1 (5 bases). The CDR3 is 16 amino acids. V lost 4 bases and J 2 bases, leaving 16 bases between the germline ends. CDR1 and CDR2 (germline): ENHRY, SYGVKD.

V is TRBV5-4 and J is TRBJ2-5; TRBD2 matches at 10 bases. Germline CDR1 reads SGHNT; CDR2 reads YYREEE (reference sequence). V shed 3 bases, J shed 2 bases, and the junction held 1 base outside the gene matches. CDR3 length: 14 amino acids. In DNA, the CDR3 is TGTGCCAGCAGCTCGACTAGCGGGCAAGAGACCCAGTACTTC. It translates to CASSSTSGQETQYF.

The chain carries TRBV9 and TRBJ2-1, with D unclear. Between the trimmed V and J ends, which lost 0 bases and 0 bases, there was a span of 10 bases. This CDR3 comprises 16 residues. CDR1 is SGDLS, CDR2 YYNGEE, per germline. DNA for the CDR3: TGTGCCAGCAGCGTAGAGTCGGAGAGCTCCTACAATGAGCAGTTCTTC. Amino acid sequence: CASSVESESSYNEQFF.

V gene TRBV5-1 combines with J gene TRBJ1-1, with D perhaps TRBD1 (5 bases). The CDR3 extends over 14 amino acids. Deletions cut 1 base from V and 5 bases from J, with 12 bases between. Germline V CDR1 and CDR2: SGHRS, YFSETQ. The CDR3 sequence is CASSLSGGWTEAFF. CDR3 DNA sequence: TGCGCCAGCAGCTTGTCCGGGGGGTGGACTGAAGCTTTCTTT.

This chain links TRBV6-1 with TRBJ2-5, with a possible D match to TRBD1 (6 bases). The CDR3 loop spans 13 amino acids. CDR1 MNHNS and CDR2 SASEGT come from the germline V gene. Trimming pared 9 bases from V and 5 bases from J, leaving 16 bases between. CDR3 in amino acids: CASVFGGRETQYF. The CDR3 DNA follows: TGTGCCAGTGTTTTTGGGGGCCGGGAGACCCAGTACTTC.

The CDR3: CASSRGQGGYEQYF. The CDR3 coding sequence is TGCGCCAGCAGCCGGGGACAGGGCGGCTACGAGCAGTACTTC. V is TRBV4-1 and J is TRBJ2-7, with 9 bases identical to TRBD1. Unmatched junction bases numbered 4, after V lost 4 bases and J lost 3 bases. The CDR3 covers 14 residues. The germline gives CDR1 MGHRA, CDR2 YSYEKL.

This clone showed up just once. The rearrangement links TRBV5-1 to TRBJ2-5; TRBD1 matches at 8 bases. The germline V gene has CDR1 SGHRS and CDR2 YFSETQ. V was clipped by 2 bases and J by 3 bases; unmatched bases: 6. The CDR3 has 15 amino acids. In DNA, the CDR3 is TGCGCCAGCAGCTTCGGGGACAGGACCGAAGAGACCCAGTACTTC. The encoded protein is CASSFGDRTEETQYF.

In its sample, this clone was seen a few times. This chain joins TRBV7-2 and TRBJ2-1; 13 bases match TRBD2. After removal of 4 bases from V and 7 bases from J, the junction contained 13 bases not matched to a gene. This CDR3 contains 18 residues. Germline V lookup: CDR1 SGHTA, CDR2 FQGNSA. CDR3 in amino acids: CASSSLLAGGPASNEQFF. The CDR3 DNA reads as TGTGCCAGCAGCTCCCTACTAGCGGGAGGGCCGGCCAGTAATGAGCAGTTCTTC.

This clone occurred a few times. The chain carries TRBV5-6 and TRBJ2-5; 7 bases fit TRBD2. J gave up 0 bases and V 4 bases, and 9 bases lay outside the gene matches. The CDR3 loop spans 16 amino acids. CDR1 and CDR2 from the germline V gene are SGHDT and YYEEEE. CDR3 residues: CASSAVLAWHQETQYF. The CDR3 bases are TGTGCCAGCAGCGCCGTACTAGCGTGGCACCAAGAGACCCAGTACTTC.

The chain uses TRBV6-1 and TRBJ1-3; 7 bases map to TRBD1. V was clipped by 5 bases and J by 0 bases; unmatched bases: 1. The germline CDR1 and CDR2 sequences are MNHNS and SASEGT. The CDR3 is made up of 14 amino acids. The CDR3 DNA reads TGTGCCAGCAGTTCAGGGGGCTCTGGAAACACCATATATTTT. Translated, it gives CASSSGGSGNTIYF.